The 16 T cell receptor beta chains reported below all come from one sample, sequenced in a study of CXCR3-negative and CXCR3-positive naive CD8 T cells. Study-wide findings and caveats: When CXCR3-positive naive cells were set against CXCR3-negative naive cells, the former had more hydrophobic TRB CDR3s.

5' RACE with UMI labels generated the TRB cDNA libraries. Following a re-call of the 5' RACE reads, TCRdb has one entry per CDR3 protein and lacks DNA. The table for this sample gives some 60,000 distinct CDR3 sequences. Their antigens are not known. The sequencing sample was made of naive CXCR3+ CD8+ T cells from blood. The subset was: CD45RO-CCR7+CD27+CD95- naive CD8+ T cells expressing CXCR3 (TNR3+). Source of these receptors: a human donor in good health. Some clones in this sample may be carry-over from other donors' samples.

The chain is built from TRBV4-3 and TRBJ2-7; TCRdb picks TRBD2, but there is no DNA to check that call. There are 16 residues in the CDR3. The V gene's germline CDR1 is LGHNA and CDR2 YSLEER. The CDR3: CASSQDPTSGGYEQYF.

The chain carries TRBV29-1 and TRBJ1-1. The CDR3 totals 12 residues. Looked up from germline, CDR1 is SQVTM and CDR2 is ANQGSEA. CDR3 sequence reads: CSVEGNGPEAFF.

CDR3 protein: CSAWALTGTRAEAFF. The chain has TRBV29-1 and TRBJ1-1; TCRdb's D call of TRBD1 is untestable without DNA. This CDR3 is 15 amino acids long. Germline V CDR1 and CDR2: SQVTM, ANQGSEA.

The chain has TRBV29-1 and TRBJ1-2; TCRdb's assignment of TRBD1 cannot be checked, as there is no DNA. This CDR3 is 12 amino acids long. Germline lookup yields CDR1 SQVTM and CDR2 ANQGSEA. The CDR3 loop reads CSARTGEGGYTF.

The chain joins TRBV20-1 to TRBJ2-5; the TRBD1 assignment by TCRdb is unverifiable without DNA. The CDR3 totals 13 residues. Germline assignment: CDR1 DFQATT and CDR2 SNEGSKA (reference sequence). CDR3 in amino acids: CSVPGTTKETQYF.

V is TRBV20-1 and J is TRBJ1-1; the TCRdb D gene call, TRBD1, has no DNA to confirm it. The CDR3 consists of 14 residues. Germline loops: CDR1 DFQATT, CDR2 SNEGSKA (reference sequence). The CDR3 loop is CSARGLTENTEAFF.

The V call is TRBV7-2, the J call TRBJ2-3; there is no DNA to check the TCRdb D call of TRBD1. The CDR3 covers 14 residues. Germline V gives CDR1 SGHTA, CDR2 FQGNSA. The CDR3: CASTLDPVGDTQYF.

The chain couples TRBV10-3 to TRBJ2-1; the TCRdb D gene call, TRBD2, has no DNA to confirm it. The length of the CDR3 is 18 residues. Germline loops: CDR1 ENHRY, CDR2 SYGVKD. The CDR3 region is CAISELSPLAGGYNEQFF.

J is TRBJ2-7 and V is TRBV20-1; the D call from TCRdb, TRBD1, cannot be confirmed without DNA. The germline gives CDR1 DFQATT, CDR2 SNEGSKA (reference sequence). This CDR3 is built from 14 residues. This CDR3 is CSSRRTGDLHEQYF.

This chain uses TRBV20-1 with TRBJ2-5; with no DNA, the TCRdb D assignment of TRBD1 cannot be verified. Germline V CDR1 and CDR2: DFQATT, SNEGSKA (reference sequence). This CDR3 has 12 amino acids. CDR3 sequence reads: CSATDRGETQYF.

This chain joins TRBV6-6 and TRBJ2-1; TCRdb indicates TRBD1, and absent DNA this call remains unverified. This CDR3 is built from 16 residues. Germline V gene sequence: CDR1 MNHNY, CDR2 SVGAGI (reference sequence). The CDR3 sequence is CASTPLAGQGVNEQFF.

This chain connects TRBV6-5 to TRBJ1-6; TCRdb proposes TRBD1, but this gene call is untestable without DNA. CDR1 and CDR2 from the germline V gene are MNHEY and SVGAGI. The CDR3 is made up of 14 amino acids. The CDR3 loop is CASSPWGPVGSLHF.

The V gene is TRBV6-6, the J gene TRBJ2-1. This CDR3 has 11 amino acids. Per germline, CDR1 MNHNY and CDR2 SVGAGI (reference sequence). Here the CDR3 reads CASSLAREQFF.

The J gene is TRBJ2-5, the V gene TRBV3-1; TCRdb returns TRBD2, unconfirmable since there is no DNA. The V gene's germline CDR1 is LGHDT and CDR2 YNNKEL (reference sequence). The CDR3 is 15 amino acids. The chain's CDR3 is CASSQDRLVTETQYF.

The chain has TRBV28 and TRBJ1-4; the TRBD1 assignment by TCRdb is unverifiable without DNA. The CDR3 spans 14 residues. Germline loops: CDR1 MDHEN, CDR2 SYDVKM. CDR3 amino acids: CASSLVVGGEKLFF.

The chain uses TRBV7-6 and TRBJ2-7; with no DNA, the TCRdb D assignment of TRBD1 cannot be verified. The germline gives CDR1 SGHVS, CDR2 FNYEAQ. The CDR3 is 12 amino acids. The CDR3: CASSIRQGEQYF.